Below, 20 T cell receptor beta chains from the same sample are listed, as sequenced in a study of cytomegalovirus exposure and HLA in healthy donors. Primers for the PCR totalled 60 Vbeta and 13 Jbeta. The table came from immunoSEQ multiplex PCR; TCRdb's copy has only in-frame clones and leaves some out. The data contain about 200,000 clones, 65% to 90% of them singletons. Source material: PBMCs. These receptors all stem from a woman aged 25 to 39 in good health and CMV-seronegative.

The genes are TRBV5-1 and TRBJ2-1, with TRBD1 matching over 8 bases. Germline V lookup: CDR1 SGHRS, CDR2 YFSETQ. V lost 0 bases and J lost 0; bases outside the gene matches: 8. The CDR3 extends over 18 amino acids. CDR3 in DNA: TGCGCCAGCAGCTTGGGGTTCCGGACAGGGACCTCCTACAATGAGCAGTTCTTC. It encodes CASSLGFRTGTSYNEQFF.

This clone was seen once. CDR3 protein: CAWSVRGVTDTQYF. The CDR3 DNA sequence: TGTGCCTGGAGTGTACGCGGGGTGACCGATACGCAGTATTTT. This chain uses TRBV30 with TRBJ2-3, with D perhaps TRBD2 (6 bases). With 0 bases removed from V and 6 bases from J, the gap between germline ends came to 13 bases. The CDR3 length is 14 residues. In germline, CDR1 is GTSNPN, CDR2 SVGIG (reference sequence).

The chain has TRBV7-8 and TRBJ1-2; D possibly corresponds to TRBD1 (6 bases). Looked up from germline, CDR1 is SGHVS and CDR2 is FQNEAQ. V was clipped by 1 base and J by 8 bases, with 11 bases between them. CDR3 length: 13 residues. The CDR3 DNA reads TGTGCCAGCAGCTTAGGGACAGATAGGGGCTACACCTTC. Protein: CASSLGTDRGYTF.

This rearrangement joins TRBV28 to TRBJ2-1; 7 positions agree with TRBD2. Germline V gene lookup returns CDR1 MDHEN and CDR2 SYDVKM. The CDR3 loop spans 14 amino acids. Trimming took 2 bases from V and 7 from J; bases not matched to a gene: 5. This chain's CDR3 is CASSLNLAANEQFF. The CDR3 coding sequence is TGTGCCAGCAGTTTAAATCTAGCGGCTAATGAGCAGTTCTTC.

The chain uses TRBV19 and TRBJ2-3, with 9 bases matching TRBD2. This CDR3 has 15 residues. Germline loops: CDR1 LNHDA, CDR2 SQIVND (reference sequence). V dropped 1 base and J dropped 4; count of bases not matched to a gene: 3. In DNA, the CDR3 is TGTGCCAGTAGTATAGTAGCGGGGGCAGCAGATACGCAGTATTTT. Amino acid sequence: CASSIVAGAADTQYF.

The CDR3: CASSFRDRAPEQYF. The CDR3 region has the DNA TGTGCCAGCAGCTTCCGGGACAGGGCCCCCGAGCAGTACTTC. The chain links TRBV13 to TRBJ2-7; 9 nucleotides agree with TRBD1. The junction had 6 bases not matched to a gene; V was cut back by 3 bases and J by 6 bases. The CDR3 spans 14 residues. The germline V gene has CDR1 PRHDT and CDR2 FYEKMQ (reference sequence).

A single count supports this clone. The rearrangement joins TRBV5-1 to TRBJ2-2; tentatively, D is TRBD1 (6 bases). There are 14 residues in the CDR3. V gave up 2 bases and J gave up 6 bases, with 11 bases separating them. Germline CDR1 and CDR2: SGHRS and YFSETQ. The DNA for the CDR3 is TGCGCCAGCAGCTTCGGGACAAGGTCCGGGGAGCTGTTTTTT. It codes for CASSFGTRSGELFF.

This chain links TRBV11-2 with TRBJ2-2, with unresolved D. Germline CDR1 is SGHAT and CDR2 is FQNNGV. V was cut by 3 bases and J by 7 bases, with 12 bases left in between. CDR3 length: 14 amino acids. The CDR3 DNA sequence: TGTGCCAGCAGCTTCCGTTCCCCAGGCGGGGAGCTGTTTTTT. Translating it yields CASSFRSPGGELFF.

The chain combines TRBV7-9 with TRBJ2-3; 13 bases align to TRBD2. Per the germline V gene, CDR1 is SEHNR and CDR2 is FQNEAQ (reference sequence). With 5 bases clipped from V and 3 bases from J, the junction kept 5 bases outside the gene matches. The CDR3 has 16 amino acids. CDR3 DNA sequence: TGTGCCAGCAGCAAACTAGCGGGGGGGTTGACAGATACGCAGTATTTT. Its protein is CASSKLAGGLTDTQYF.

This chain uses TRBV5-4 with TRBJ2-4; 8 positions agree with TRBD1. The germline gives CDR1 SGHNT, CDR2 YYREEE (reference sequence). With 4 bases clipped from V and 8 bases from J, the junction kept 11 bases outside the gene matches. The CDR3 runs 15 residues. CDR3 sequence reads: CASSPQGTGHDIQYF. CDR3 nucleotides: TGTGCCAGCAGCCCACAAGGGACAGGCCATGACATTCAGTACTTC.

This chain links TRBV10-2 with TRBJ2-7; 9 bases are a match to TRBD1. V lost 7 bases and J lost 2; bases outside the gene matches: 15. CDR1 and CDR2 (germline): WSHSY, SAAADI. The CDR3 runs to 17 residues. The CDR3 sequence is CASNTYAGQGITYEQYF. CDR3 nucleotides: TGCGCCAGCAATACTTATGCGGGACAGGGAATCACCTACGAGCAGTACTTC.

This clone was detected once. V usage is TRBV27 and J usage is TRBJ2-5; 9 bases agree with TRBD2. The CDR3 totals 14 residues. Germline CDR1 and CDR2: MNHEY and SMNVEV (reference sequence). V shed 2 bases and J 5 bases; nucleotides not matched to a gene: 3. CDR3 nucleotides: TGTGCCAGCAGTTTAAGGCGGGGGGGTGAGACCCAGTACTTC. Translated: CASSLRRGGETQYF.

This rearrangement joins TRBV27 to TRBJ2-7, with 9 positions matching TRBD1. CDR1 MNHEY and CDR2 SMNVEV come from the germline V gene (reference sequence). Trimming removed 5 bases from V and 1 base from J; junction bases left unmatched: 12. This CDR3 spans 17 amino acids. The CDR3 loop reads CASSTYRGRSPSYEQYF. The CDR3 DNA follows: TGTGCCAGCAGTACCTACAGGGGGCGCTCCCCTTCCTACGAGCAGTACTTC.

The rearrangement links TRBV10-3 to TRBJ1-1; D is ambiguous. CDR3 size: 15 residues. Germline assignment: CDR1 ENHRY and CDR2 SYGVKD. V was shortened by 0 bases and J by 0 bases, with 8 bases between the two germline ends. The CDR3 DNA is TGTGCCATCAGTGAGTCGAACTCAATGAACACTGAAGCTTTCTTT. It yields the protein CAISESNSMNTEAFF.

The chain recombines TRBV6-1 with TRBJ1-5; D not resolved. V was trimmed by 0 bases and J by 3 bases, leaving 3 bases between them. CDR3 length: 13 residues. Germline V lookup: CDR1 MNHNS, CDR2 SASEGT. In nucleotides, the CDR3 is TGTGCCAGCAGTGAAGCCAACAATCAGCCCCAGCATTTT. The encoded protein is CASSEANNQPQHF.

In DNA form, the CDR3 reads TGTGCCAGCAGCTTGGACTGGAACAATGAGCAGTTCTTC. Its translation is CASSLDWNNEQFF. V and J are TRBV11-3 and TRBJ2-1; D is perhaps TRBD2 (5 bases). V lost 3 bases and J 5 bases, leaving 8 bases between the germline ends. The CDR3 is made up of 13 amino acids. CDR1 SGHNT and CDR2 YENEEA come from the germline V gene. The full variable domain, with the rest looked up from reference TRBV11-3 and TRBJ2-1, is EAGVVQSPRYKIIEKKQPVAFWCNPISGHNTLYWYLQNLGQGPELLIRYENEEAVDDSQLPKDRFSAERLKGVDSTLKIQPAELGDSAVYLCASSLDWNNEQFFGPGTRLTVL.

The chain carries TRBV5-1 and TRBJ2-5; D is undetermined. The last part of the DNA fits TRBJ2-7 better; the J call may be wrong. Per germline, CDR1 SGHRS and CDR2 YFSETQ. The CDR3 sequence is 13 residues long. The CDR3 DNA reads TGCGCCAGCAGCTTGGCCGCCCTCTACGAGCAGTACTTC. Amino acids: CASSLAALYEQYF.

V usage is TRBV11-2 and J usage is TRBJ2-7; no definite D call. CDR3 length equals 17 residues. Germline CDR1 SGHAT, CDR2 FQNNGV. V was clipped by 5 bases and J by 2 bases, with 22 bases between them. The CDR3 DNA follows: TGTGCCAGCAGCCCAAAGAGAGGTTCGGCAGCAACCTACGAGCAGTACTTC. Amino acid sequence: CASSPKRGSAATYEQYF.

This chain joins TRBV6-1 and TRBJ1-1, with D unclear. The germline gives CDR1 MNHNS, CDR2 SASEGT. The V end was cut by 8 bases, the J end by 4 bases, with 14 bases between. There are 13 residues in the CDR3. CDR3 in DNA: TGTGCCAGCTGCGAGGAGAGGGCCACTGAAGCTTTCTTT. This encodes CASCEERATEAFF.

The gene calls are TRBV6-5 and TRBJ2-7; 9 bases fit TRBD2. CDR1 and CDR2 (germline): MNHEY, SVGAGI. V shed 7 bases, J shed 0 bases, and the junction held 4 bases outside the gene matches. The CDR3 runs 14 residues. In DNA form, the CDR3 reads TGTGCCAGCAACCGAGCGGGAGGCTCCTACGAGCAGTACTTC. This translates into CASNRAGGSYEQYF.